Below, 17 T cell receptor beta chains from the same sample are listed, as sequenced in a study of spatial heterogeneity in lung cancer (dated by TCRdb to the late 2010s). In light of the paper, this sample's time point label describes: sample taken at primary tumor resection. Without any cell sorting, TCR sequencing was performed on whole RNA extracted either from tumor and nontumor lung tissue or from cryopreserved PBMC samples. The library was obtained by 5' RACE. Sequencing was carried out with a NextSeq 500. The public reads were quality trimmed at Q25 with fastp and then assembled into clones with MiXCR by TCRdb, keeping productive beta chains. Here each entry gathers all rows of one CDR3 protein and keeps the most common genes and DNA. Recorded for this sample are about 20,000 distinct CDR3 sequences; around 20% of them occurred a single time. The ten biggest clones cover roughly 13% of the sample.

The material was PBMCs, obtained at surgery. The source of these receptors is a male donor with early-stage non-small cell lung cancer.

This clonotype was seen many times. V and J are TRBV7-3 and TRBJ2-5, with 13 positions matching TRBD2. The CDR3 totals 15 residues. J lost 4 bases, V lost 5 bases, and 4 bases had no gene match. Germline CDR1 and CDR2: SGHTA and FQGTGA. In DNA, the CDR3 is TGTGCCAGCAGCCCCGGGACTAGCGGGGTAGAGACCCAGTACTTC. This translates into CASSPGTSGVETQYF.

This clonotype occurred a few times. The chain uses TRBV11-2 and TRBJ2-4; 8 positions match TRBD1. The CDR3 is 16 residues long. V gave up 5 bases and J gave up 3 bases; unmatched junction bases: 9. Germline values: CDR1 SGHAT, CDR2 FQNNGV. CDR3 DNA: TGTGCCAGCAGCCGCCAGGGGGCGGCCCTCAAAAACATTCAGTACTTC. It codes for CASSRQGAALKNIQYF.

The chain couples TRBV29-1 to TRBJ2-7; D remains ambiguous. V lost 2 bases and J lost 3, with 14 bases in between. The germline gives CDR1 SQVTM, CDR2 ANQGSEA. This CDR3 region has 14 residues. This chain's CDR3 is CSVERKGEFYEQYF. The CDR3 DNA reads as TGCAGCGTTGAACGGAAGGGTGAGTTCTACGAGCAGTACTTC.

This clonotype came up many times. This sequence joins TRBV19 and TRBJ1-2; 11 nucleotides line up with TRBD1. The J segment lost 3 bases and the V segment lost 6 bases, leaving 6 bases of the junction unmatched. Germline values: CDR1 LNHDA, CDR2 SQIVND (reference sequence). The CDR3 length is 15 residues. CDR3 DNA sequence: TGTGCCAGTAGCCGCCGGGACAGGGGGGACTATGGCTACACCTTC. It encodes CASSRRDRGDYGYTF.

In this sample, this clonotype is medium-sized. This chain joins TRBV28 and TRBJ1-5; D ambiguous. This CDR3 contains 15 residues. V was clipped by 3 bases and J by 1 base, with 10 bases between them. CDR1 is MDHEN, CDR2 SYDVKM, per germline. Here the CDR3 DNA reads TGTGCCAGCAGTTTCCGACAACGAAGCAATCAGCCCCAGCATTTT. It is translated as CASSFRQRSNQPQHF.

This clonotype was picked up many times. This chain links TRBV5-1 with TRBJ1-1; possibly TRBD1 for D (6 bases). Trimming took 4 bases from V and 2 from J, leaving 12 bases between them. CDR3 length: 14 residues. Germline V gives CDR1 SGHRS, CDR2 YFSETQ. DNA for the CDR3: TGCGCCAGCAGCCGTAGACAGGCTAACACTGAAGCTTTCTTT. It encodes CASSRRQANTEAFF.

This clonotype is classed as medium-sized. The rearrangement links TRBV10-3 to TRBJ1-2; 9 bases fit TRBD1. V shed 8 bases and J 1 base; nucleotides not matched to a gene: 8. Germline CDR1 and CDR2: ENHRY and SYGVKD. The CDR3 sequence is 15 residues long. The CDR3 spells CAIAAGTGSNYGYTF. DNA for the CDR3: TGTGCCATCGCTGCTGGGACAGGGAGTAACTATGGCTACACCTTC.

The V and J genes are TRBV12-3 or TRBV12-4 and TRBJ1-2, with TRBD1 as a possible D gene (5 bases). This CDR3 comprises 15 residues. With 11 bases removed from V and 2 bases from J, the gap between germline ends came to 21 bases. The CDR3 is CASAPGRVKNYGYTF. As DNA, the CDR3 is TGTGCCTCTGCACCAGGGAGGGTGAAAAACTATGGCTACACCTTC.

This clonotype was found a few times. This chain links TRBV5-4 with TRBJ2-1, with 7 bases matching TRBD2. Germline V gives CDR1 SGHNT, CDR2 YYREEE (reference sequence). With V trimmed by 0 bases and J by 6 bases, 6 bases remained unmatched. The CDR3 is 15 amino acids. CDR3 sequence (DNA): TGTGCCAGCAGCTTGGGTGGGGGGACTACCAATGAGCAGTTCTTC. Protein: CASSLGGGTTNEQFF. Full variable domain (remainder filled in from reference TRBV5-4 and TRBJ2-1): ETGVTQSPTHLIKTRGQQVTLRCSSQSGHNTVSWYQQALGQGPQFIFQYYREEENGRGNFPPRFSGLQFPNYSSELNVNALELDDSALYLCASSLGGGTTNEQFFGPGTRLTVL.

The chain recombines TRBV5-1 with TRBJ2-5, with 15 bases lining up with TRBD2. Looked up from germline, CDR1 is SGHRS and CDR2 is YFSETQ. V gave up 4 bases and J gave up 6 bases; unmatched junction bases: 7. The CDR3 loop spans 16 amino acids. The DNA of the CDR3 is TGCGCCAGCAGCCCCCGGACTAGCGGGGGGGGAAAGACCCAGTACTTC. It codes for CASSPRTSGGGKTQYF.

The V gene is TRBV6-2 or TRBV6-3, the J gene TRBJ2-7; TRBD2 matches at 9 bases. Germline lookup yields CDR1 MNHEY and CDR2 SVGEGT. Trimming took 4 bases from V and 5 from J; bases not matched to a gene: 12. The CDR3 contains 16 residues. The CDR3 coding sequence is TGTGCCAGCAGTTTTCCTAGCGGGGCCCCTGTGGACGAGCAGTACTTC. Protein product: CASSFPSGAPVDEQYF.

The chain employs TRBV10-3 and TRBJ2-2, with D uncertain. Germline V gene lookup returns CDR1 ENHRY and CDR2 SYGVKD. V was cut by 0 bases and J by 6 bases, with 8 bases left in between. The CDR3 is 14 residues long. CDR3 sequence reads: CAISESHSPGELFF. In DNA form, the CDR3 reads TGTGCCATCAGTGAGTCCCACAGCCCCGGGGAGCTGTTTTTT.

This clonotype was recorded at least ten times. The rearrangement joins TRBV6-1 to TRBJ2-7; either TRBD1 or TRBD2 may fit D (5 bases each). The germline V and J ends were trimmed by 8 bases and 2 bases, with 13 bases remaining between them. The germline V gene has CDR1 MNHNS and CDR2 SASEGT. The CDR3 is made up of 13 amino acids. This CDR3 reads CASSGHPTYEQYF. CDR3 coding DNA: TGTGCCAGCTCGGGGCACCCCACCTACGAGCAGTACTTC.

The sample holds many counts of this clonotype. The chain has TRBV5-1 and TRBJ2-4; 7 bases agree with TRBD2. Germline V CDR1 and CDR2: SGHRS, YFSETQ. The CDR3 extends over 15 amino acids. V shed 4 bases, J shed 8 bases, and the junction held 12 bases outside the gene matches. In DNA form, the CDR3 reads TGCGCCAGCAGCCTGGTGGGAGGGCAGGAGGACATTCAGTACTTC. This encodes CASSLVGGQEDIQYF.

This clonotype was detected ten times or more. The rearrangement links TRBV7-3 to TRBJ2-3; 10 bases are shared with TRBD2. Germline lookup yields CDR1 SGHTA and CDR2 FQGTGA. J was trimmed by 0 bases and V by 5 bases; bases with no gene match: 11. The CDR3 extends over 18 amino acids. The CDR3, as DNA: TGTGCCAGCAGCCCTCTAGCGGGGGCGACATTTAGCACAGATACGCAGTATTTT. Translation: CASSPLAGATFSTDTQYF.

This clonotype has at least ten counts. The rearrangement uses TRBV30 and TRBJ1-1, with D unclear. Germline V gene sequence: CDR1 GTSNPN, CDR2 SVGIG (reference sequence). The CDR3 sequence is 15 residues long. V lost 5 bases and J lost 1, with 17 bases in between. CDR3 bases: TGTGCCTGGGCACAACTCAGCACGGAGAACACTGAAGCTTTCTTT. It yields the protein CAWAQLSTENTEAFF.

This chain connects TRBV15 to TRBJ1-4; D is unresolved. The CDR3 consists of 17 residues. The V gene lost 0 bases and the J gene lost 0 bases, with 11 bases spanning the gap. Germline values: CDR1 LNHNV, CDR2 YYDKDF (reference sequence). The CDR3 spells CATSRDLSSATNEKLFF. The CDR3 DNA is TGTGCCACCAGCAGAGATCTATCCTCAGCAACTAATGAAAAACTGTTTTTT.